Listed below are T cell receptor beta chains from one sample, sequenced in a study of blood T cell repertoires in COVID-19. Only in-frame clones appear in the TCRdb table, and some are missing; sequencing was by immunoSEQ multiplex PCR. The sample shows approximately 250,000 clones, 70% to 90% of them seen only once. Sequencing used PBMCs or T cells enriched from blood (not recorded which). The source of these receptors is a woman aged 35 to 49 with acute COVID-19. CDR3s include the opening cysteine and the closing phenylalanine or tryptophan. The D gene is left open where the match is weak. Clone size is shown for a subset of rows, as once, few, many or a class of expanded clone.

>TRBD2|TRBV28|TRBJ2-7|15|-
TGTGCCAGCAGTTCCGACGGGGGGGGCCTCTACGAGCAGTACTTC
CASSSDGGGLYEQYF
>TRBD1|TRBV4-3|TRBJ1-5|15|-
TGCGCCAGCAGTCCGGGACAGTGGGGAAATCAGCCCCAGCATTTT
CASSPGQWGNQPQHF
>TRBD1|TRBV10-3|TRBJ2-5|14|-
TGTGCCATCAGTCGGACAGGGGACCAAGAGACCCAGTACTTC
CAISRTGDQETQYF
>TRBD1|TRBV2|TRBJ2-5|15|-
TGTGCCAGCAGGGGTCAGGGGGCTTTGGGAGAGACCCAGTACTTC
CASRGQGALGETQYF
>-|TRBV7-2|TRBJ2-7|14|-
TGTGCCAGCAGCTTCACGACTACTACCTACGAGCAGTACTTC
CASSFTTTTYEQYF
>-|TRBV27|TRBJ1-2|14|-
TGTGCCAGCAGCCAAACCGCGGGTCCCTATGGCTACACCTTC
CASSQTAGPYGYTF
>-|TRBV5-5|TRBJ2-2|15|-
TGTGCCAGCATGCTGGGAACCGGGGACACCGGGGAGCTGTTTTTT
CASMLGTGDTGELFF
>TRBD1|TRBV14|TRBJ1-2|16|-
TGTGCCAGCAGCCCTCCGGGACAGGGGAGATGGTATGGCTACACCTTC
CASSPPGQGRWYGYTF
>TRBD2|TRBV5-1|TRBJ2-3|18|-
TGCGCCAGCACCAAAACTTCTGCGGGAGGGCTCATTGCAGATACGCAGTATTTT
CASTKTSAGGLIADTQYF
>TRBD1|TRBV10-2|TRBJ1-1|15|-
TGCGCCAGCAGTGAGTGGGGACAGAGGTACACTGAAGCTTTCTTT
CASSEWGQRYTEAFF
>-|TRBV19|TRBJ2-7|14|-
TGTGCCAGTAGTCCACAGGACAGCTCCTACGAGCAGTACTTC
CASSPQDSSYEQYF
>TRBD1|TRBV14|TRBJ1-2|14|-
TGTGCCAGCAGCCAAGTACCAGGGGGCGATGGCTACACCTTC
CASSQVPGGDGYTF
>-|TRBV18|TRBJ2-6|16|-
TGTGCCAGCTCACACCGAAAAGAGGTGGAGGCCAACGTCCTGACTTTC
CASSHRKEVEANVLTF
>-|TRBV7-9|TRBJ2-7|15|few
TGTGCCAGCAGCCCTTCCTTGACAGGAGCATACGAGCAGTACTTC
CASSPSLTGAYEQYF
>TRBD1|TRBV19|TRBJ1-4|16|-
TGTGCCTCAGGCCCCGGGACAGGGGGCTATCATGAAAAACTGTTTTTT
CASGPGTGGYHEKLFF
>-|TRBV11-2|TRBJ1-3|13|once
TGTGCCAGCAGCTTAGGCAGGGAGGACACCATATATTTT
CASSLGREDTIYF
>TRBD2|TRBV19|TRBJ2-7|14|few
TGTGCCAGTAGTATATCAGCGGGACCCTACGAGCAGTACTTC
CASSISAGPYEQYF
>-|TRBV30|TRBJ1-2|15|-
TGTGCCTGGAGGCCCCACTCAGGGGCTAACTATGGCTACACCTTC
CAWRPHSGANYGYTF
>-|TRBV5-1|TRBJ1-5|14|-
TGCGCCAGCAGCTTGGGGCCCGGGGATCAGCCCCAGCATTTT
CASSLGPGDQPQHF
>TRBD1|TRBV24-1|TRBJ1-2|16|-
TGTGCCACCCTTTCGGGGGACAGGATTACTAACTATGGCTACACCTTC
CATLSGDRITNYGYTF
>-|TRBV7-8|TRBJ2-2|15|-
TGTGCCAGCAGCTCACAAGGGACGGGGGCCGGGGAGCTGTTTTTT
CASSSQGTGAGELFF
>TRBD1|TRBV6-5|TRBJ1-3|15|-
TGTGCCAGCAGTTTACAGGGGGCTGGTGGAAACACCATATATTTT
CASSLQGAGGNTIYF
>-|TRBV29-1|TRBJ1-1|15|-
TGCAGCGTTGAAGAACAGGTGACCATGAACACTGAAGCTTTCTTT
CSVEEQVTMNTEAFF
>-|TRBV28|TRBJ2-4|14|-
TGTGCCAGCAGTTGGGGCAAAGGCAAAAACATTCAGTACTTC
CASSWGKGKNIQYF
>TRBD1|TRBV18|TRBJ2-2|18|-
TGTGCCAGCTCACCGAACGCGCGGGGACAGGGGTACACCGGGGAGCTGTTTTTT
CASSPNARGQGYTGELFF
>-|TRBV11-2|TRBJ2-1|12|-
TGTGCCAGCAGCTTCGTCGACAATGAGCAGTTCTTC
CASSFVDNEQFF
>TRBD2|TRBV10-3|TRBJ2-1|18|-
TGTGCCATCAGTGATGGAGTTAGCGGGAGGGCCAGCTACAATGAGCAGTTCTTC
CAISDGVSGRASYNEQFF
>TRBD2|TRBV7-9|TRBJ2-3|16|-
TGTGCCAGCAGCTTAGGACTAGCGGAGAAACCAGATACGCAGTATTTT
CASSLGLAEKPDTQYF
>TRBD1|TRBV2|TRBJ1-6|13|-
TGTGCCAGCAGTGGACAGGGGAATTCACCCCTCCACTTT
CASSGQGNSPLHF
>TRBD1|TRBV6-5|TRBJ1-5|15|-
TGTGCCAGCAGTAGCCGGACAGGGTTGACTCAGCCCCAGCATTTT
CASSSRTGLTQPQHF
>-|TRBV5-4|TRBJ2-7|13|-
TGTGCCAGCAGCGAACATCGCTCCTACGAGCAGTACTTC
CASSEHRSYEQYF
>-|TRBV4-3|TRBJ1-2|16|once
TGCGCCAGCAGCCAAGATGCTTCCCTCTACTATTATGGCTACACCTTC
CASSQDASLYYYGYTF
>TRBD1|TRBV3-1/TRBV3-2|TRBJ1-2|14|-
TGTGCCAGCAGCCAAGATCAGGGGGGCTGGGGCTACACCTTC
CASSQDQGGWGYTF
>-|TRBV15|TRBJ2-7|14|few
TGTGCCACCAGCACAAGAAGAACAGGGAACGAGCAGTACTTC
CATSTRRTGNEQYF
>TRBD2|TRBV7-2|TRBJ2-4|17|-
TGTGCCAGCAGCCCTCCGACTAGCCCGAGTTGGGTTAACATTCAGTACTTC
CASSPPTSPSWVNIQYF
>TRBD2|TRBV2|TRBJ2-1|13|-
TGTGCCAGCAGTGAATGGGCTAGCGGGAGGGCGTTCTTC
CASSEWASGRAFF
>-|TRBV6-2/TRBV6-3|TRBJ2-1|16|-
TGTGCCAGCAGTTACTCGTCCAGCGGCCACTCATATGAGCAGTTCTTC
CASSYSSSGHSYEQFF
>-|TRBV5-4|TRBJ2-1|15|-
TGTGCCAGCAGCTCGCGGAGGGATGCCTACAATGAGCAGTTCTTC
CASSSRRDAYNEQFF
>-|TRBV28|TRBJ2-7|12|-
TGTGCCAGCAGTATAAACCCGGACGAGCAGTACTTC
CASSINPDEQYF
>-|TRBV19|TRBJ2-1|13|-
TGTGCCAGTAGTATTCACTCTACCAATGAGCAGTTCTTC
CASSIHSTNEQFF
>-|TRBV10-3|TRBJ1-2|14|-
TGTGCCATCAGTGATGGGGCCGGGTGGTATGGCTACACCTTC
CAISDGAGWYGYTF
>-|TRBV10-3|TRBJ2-1|15|-
TGTGCCATCAGTGGGACACACACTACCTACAATGAGCAGTTCTTC
CAISGTHTTYNEQFF
>-|TRBV6-4|TRBJ1-2|14|-
TGTGCCAGCAGTGATCAGATGGGGACTAGTGGCTACACCTTC
CASSDQMGTSGYTF
>TRBD2|TRBV6-5|TRBJ2-7|15|-
TGTGCCAGCAGTTCCCGACTAGCGGGAGGCTACGAGCAGTACTTC
CASSSRLAGGYEQYF
>-|TRBV3-1/TRBV3-2|TRBJ2-5|14|-
TGTGCCAGCAGCGAACTAGCTAGGGGAGCATCCCAGTACTTC
CASSELARGASQYF
>-|TRBV14|TRBJ1-6|16|-
TGTGCCAGCAGCCGAACCGGGACAACCGATAATTCACCCCTCCACTTT
CASSRTGTTDNSPLHF
>TRBD1|TRBV27|TRBJ2-1|16|-
TGTGCCAGCAGTTTCTCGGGGACAGGGGGCTGGGATGAGCAGTTCTTC
CASSFSGTGGWDEQFF
>-|TRBV18|TRBJ1-2|13|-
TGTGCCAGCGGGAGGGAAGGGAACTATGGCTACACCTTC
CASGREGNYGYTF
>TRBD2|TRBV11-2|TRBJ2-1|14|-
TGTGCCAGCAGCCGACCCGGGACTATTAATGAGCAGTTCTTC
CASSRPGTINEQFF
>-|TRBV10-3|TRBJ1-2|13|-
TGTGCCATCAGTGAGCGTGGGAGCTATGGCTACACCTTC
CAISERGSYGYTF
>TRBD2|TRBV15|TRBJ2-1|16|-
TGTGCCACCAGCAGAGATCGGGCGGGAGGGTTGAATGAGCAGTTCTTC
CATSRDRAGGLNEQFF